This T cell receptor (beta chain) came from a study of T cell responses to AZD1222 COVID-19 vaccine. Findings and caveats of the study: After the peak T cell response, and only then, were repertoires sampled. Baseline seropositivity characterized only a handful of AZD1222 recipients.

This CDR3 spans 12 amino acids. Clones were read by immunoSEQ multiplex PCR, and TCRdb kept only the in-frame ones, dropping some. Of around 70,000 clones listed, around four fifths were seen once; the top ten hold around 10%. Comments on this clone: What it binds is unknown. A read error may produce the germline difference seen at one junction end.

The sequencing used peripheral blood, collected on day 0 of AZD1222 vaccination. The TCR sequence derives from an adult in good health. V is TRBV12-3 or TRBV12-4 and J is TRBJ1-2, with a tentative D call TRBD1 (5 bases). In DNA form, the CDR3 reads TGTGCCAGCATGAGGGGTGACTACGGCTACACCTTC. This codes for CASMRGDYGYTF.